This T cell receptor beta chain was sequenced for a study of untreated major depressive disorder. Study-level results: Each subject's top five TRBV05-01 clones were all private.

A remark on this clone: Antigen unknown.

This CDR3 has 15 residues. Germline lookup yields CDR1 SGHTA and CDR2 FQGNSA. The ends lost 2 bases at V and 3 bases at J; junction bases unmatched: 4. This table comes from immunoSEQ multiplex PCR, and its TCRdb copy is limited to in-frame clones, with some not included. Altogether approximately 20,000 clones are present, approximately 95% being singletons, with the ten largest covering less than 0.4%. The TCR was taken from a man younger than 45 in good health. The gene calls are TRBV7-2 and TRBJ2-3; TRBD2 agrees at 8 bases. The sequencing sample was made of CD4+ T cells from PBMCs. In nucleotides, the CDR3 is TGTGCCAGCAGCTTACAGGGACTAGGGACAGATACGCAGTATTTT. Protein: CASSLQGLGTDTQYF.